This TCR beta chain was identified in a study of blood T cell repertoires in COVID-19. Across the study: Material from acute and convalescent COVID-19 was sourced from the United States, Italy and Spain. PBMCs, B-cell-depleted T cells, or T cells provided the cDNA or gDNA that made up the material.

Cohorts were assigned according to the clinical history that participants reported. Cohort 3 recovery required two negative PCRs, clearance, or symptom resolution. Clones were read by immunoSEQ multiplex PCR, and TCRdb kept only the in-frame ones, dropping some. The sample has roughly 300,000 clones, 80% to 95% seen once. From germline, CDR1 is MGHRA and CDR2 YSYEKL. The V segment lost 3 bases and the J segment 4 bases; nucleotides outside the gene matches: 4. The length of the CDR3 is 14 residues. The sequence came from a woman in her 30s who had recovered from COVID-19. The sample taken for sequencing was PBMCs or T cells enriched from blood (not recorded which). The chain combines TRBV4-1 with TRBJ2-5; 8 bases are shared with TRBD2. The DNA of the CDR3 is TGCGCCAGCAGCCATCCGGGAGGGCGAGAGACCCAGTACTTC. Its translation: CASSHPGGRETQYF.